This T cell receptor beta chain appears in the sequencing data of a study of cytomegalovirus exposure and HLA in healthy donors. Study outcomes and limitations: Within a later analysis, the majority of CMV-associated TCR beta chains appeared HLA-restricted. Within the data, a cluster of highly shared sequence variants was likely a sequencing artifact.

The primer mix had 60 Vbeta and 13 Jbeta primers. Here immunoSEQ multiplex PCR was the method, and the copy in TCRdb shows in-frame clones only, minus some. The data show about 180,000 clones, 80% to 85% seen once. Worth noting for this clone: As yet, its antigen is unknown.

Material for sequencing was PBMCs. The origin of this receptor is a boy aged 2 to 10 in good health and CMV-seronegative.

CDR3 loop: CASSLRLGYEQYF. In DNA, the CDR3 is TGTGCCAGCAGCCTCAGACTTGGTTACGAGCAGTACTTC. The chain couples TRBV7-2 to TRBJ2-5, with unresolved D. TRBJ2-7 matches the DNA end more closely, so the J call is doubtful. The CDR3 consists of 13 residues. The germline V gene has CDR1 SGHTA and CDR2 FQGNSA.